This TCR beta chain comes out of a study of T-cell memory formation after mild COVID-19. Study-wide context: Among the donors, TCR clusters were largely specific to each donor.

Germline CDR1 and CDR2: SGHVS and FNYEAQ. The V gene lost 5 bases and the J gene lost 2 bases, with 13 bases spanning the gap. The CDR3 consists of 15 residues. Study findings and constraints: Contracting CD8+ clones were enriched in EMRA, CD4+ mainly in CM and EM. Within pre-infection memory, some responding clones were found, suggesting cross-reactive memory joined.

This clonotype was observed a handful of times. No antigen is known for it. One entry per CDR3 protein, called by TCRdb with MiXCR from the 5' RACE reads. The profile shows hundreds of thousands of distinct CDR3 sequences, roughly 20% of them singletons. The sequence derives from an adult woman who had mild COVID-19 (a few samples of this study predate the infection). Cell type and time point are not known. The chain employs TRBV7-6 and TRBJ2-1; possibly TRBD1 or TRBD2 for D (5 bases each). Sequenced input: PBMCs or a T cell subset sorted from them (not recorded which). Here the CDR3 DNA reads TGTGCCAGCAGCCTGGGGGAGCGTACCTACAATGAGCAGTTCTTC. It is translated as CASSLGERTYNEQFF. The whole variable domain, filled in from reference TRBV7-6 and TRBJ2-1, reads GAGVSQSPRYKVTKRGQDVALRCDPISGHVSLYWYRQALGQGPEFLTYFNYEAQQDKSGLPNDRFSAERPEGSISTLTIQRTEQRDSAMYRCASSLGERTYNEQFFGPGTRLTVL.